This T cell receptor beta chain emerged from a study of OX40 agonist ivuxolimab in advanced cancers. Study in general: Partial responses were achieved by three patients, of whom one had hepatocellular carcinoma and two had cutaneous melanoma.

Autoimmune disease history or systemic immunosuppression excluded patients. The germline V and J ends were trimmed by 4 bases and 11 bases, with 12 bases remaining between them. The CDR3 loop spans 12 amino acids. Germline V gives CDR1 SNHLY, CDR2 FYNNEI. TCRdb keeps only in-frame clones here, not all; method: immunoSEQ multiplex PCR. Of tens of thousands of clones listed, about 92% are singletons. The chain couples TRBV2 to TRBJ2-1, with a weak D call TRBD2 (7 bases). Sequenced here: CD4+ or CD8+ T cells sorted from blood, sampled in a trial of the OX40 agonist ivuxolimab. This TCR was recovered from an adult with an advanced solid tumor such as melanoma, head and neck, liver or kidney cancer. CDR3 nucleotide sequence: TGTGCCAGCAGTGTAGGGGGGGGAAAGCAGTTCTTC. Translation gives CASSVGGGKQFF.